This paragraph covers one TCR beta chain sequence. Study processing details: How many nucleated cells were present was estimated from reference gene primer amplification. TCRdb's copy holds only in-frame clones and misses some; the assay was immunoSEQ multiplex PCR. Clone size and V and J calls were adopted from that table, with D and trimming inferred from the DNA. The repertoire includes roughly 320,000 clones, about 87% of them detected once, and 1% to 1.5% sits in the top ten. The data stem from a study of blood T cell repertoires in COVID-19. Across the whole study: Sites in the United States, Italy and Spain provided acute and convalescent COVID-19 samples. The analysed material was cDNA or gDNA that came from T cells, B-cell-depleted T cells, or PBMCs.

The CDR3 has 15 residues. From germline, CDR1 is MDHEN and CDR2 SYDVKM. Trimming removed 4 bases at V and 0 bases at J, with 12 bases between. The sample comprised peripheral blood. The chain is built from TRBV28 and TRBJ1-1; no clear D. The TCR was taken from a man between 65 and 85 years old with acute or convalescent COVID-19. The CDR3 loop reads CASSSPGSMNTEAFF. CDR3 sequence (DNA): TGTGCCAGCAGTTCCCCGGGATCCATGAACACTGAAGCTTTCTTT.